This T cell receptor beta chain derives from a study of shared clonotypes between healthy human individuals. Study background: Donors had three CD4 naive, three CD4 memory, two CD8 naive and one CD8 memory plate apiece.

The repertoire was sequenced with immunoSEQ multiplex PCR; TCRdb's copy has only in-frame clones and lacks some. There are millions of clones in the sample; more than 90% occur only once, and under 0.15% lies in the top ten. This CDR3 is built from 13 residues. Germline V gene lookup returns CDR1 MNHNY and CDR2 SVGAGI (reference sequence). V lost 0 bases, J lost 8 bases, and 3 bases stayed unmatched. The clonotype comes from a man younger than 35 in good health. The chain links TRBV6-6 to TRBJ1-1, with 7 bases identical to TRBD1. Sequenced input: naive CD4+ T cells sorted from blood. The subset: CD45RA+ positively selected. Here the CDR3 reads CASSYSGTAEAFF. CDR3 nucleotide sequence: TGTGCCAGCAGTTACTCTGGGACAGCCGAAGCTTTCTTT.